Listed here are 32 T cell receptor beta chains from one sample, sequenced in a study of molecular identifiers for immune sequencing clone quantification. Using its own MiXCR run on the PCR reads, TCRdb lists one record per CDR3 protein. The sample has roughly 40,000 distinct CDR3 sequences, roughly 22% seen once. Material: naive CD8+ T cells from blood, with Jurkat cell RNA spiked in. Specified subset: FACS-sorted CD8+CD4-CCR7+CD45RA+ naive T cells. These receptors were collected from a human donor in good health. Some libraries in this study had Jurkat cell RNA spiked in.

For this clonotype: A much larger clone is a single base away; this may be a read error. This chain connects TRBV27 to TRBJ2-7, with D possibly matching TRBD1 (5 bases). This CDR3 spans 15 amino acids. Per germline, CDR1 MNHEY and CDR2 SMNVEV (reference sequence). This CDR3 reads CASSPRTPSSYGQYF. Here the CDR3 DNA reads TGTGCCAGCAGTCCCCGGACACCGAGCTCCTACGGGCAGTACTTC.

Notes on this clonotype: A clone one base away is much larger, so this may be a read error. DNA for the CDR3: TGTGCCAGCAGTTTGCTGACAGAGGCTCGGGCAGATACGCAGTATTTT. The encoded protein is CASSLLTEARADTQYF. The V and J genes are TRBV27 and TRBJ2-3; possibly TRBD1 for D (5 bases). CDR1 and CDR2 from the germline V gene are MNHEY and SMNVEV (reference sequence). Trimming shortened V by 3 bases and J by 4 bases, and 17 bases separated the two germline ends. This CDR3 region has 16 residues.

The chain recombines TRBV10-2 with TRBJ2-1, with D possibly TRBD2 on 6 matching bases. The CDR3 runs to 12 residues. V was shortened by 8 bases and J by 9 bases, with 14 bases between the two germline ends. Germline values: CDR1 WSHSY, CDR2 SAAADI. CDR3 in DNA: TGCGCCAGCTCCGTGGGGGGTGGTGAGCAGTTCTTC. It codes for CASSVGGGEQFF.

This clonotype was counted at least ten times. Being one base from a much bigger clone, this may be a read error. The chain carries TRBV4-1 and TRBJ2-3; D is unresolved. Germline assignment: CDR1 MGHRA and CDR2 YSYEKL. The CDR3 length is 15 residues. V lost 0 bases and J lost 0, with 7 bases in between. CDR3 in DNA: TGCGCCAGCAGCCAAGAGGCCAGAAGCACAGATACGCAGTATTTT. It encodes CASSQEARSTDTQYF.

Remarks on this clonotype: A much larger clone differs by one base, so this may be a read error. CDR3 loop: CAGAWSGSNQPQHF. Written as DNA, the CDR3 is TGTGCCGGCGCCTGGTCGGGTAGCAATCAGCCCCAGCATTTT. The chain employs TRBV7-8 and TRBJ1-5; D unclear. The CDR3 consists of 14 residues. The V gene's germline CDR1 is SGHVS and CDR2 FQNEAQ. V shed 11 bases and J shed 0 bases, with 14 bases lying between them.

The sample holds many counts of this clonotype. V and J are TRBV6-5 and TRBJ2-3; the match to TRBD2 covers 10 bases. V lost 5 bases and J lost 4; bases outside the gene matches: 9. In germline, CDR1 is MNHEY, CDR2 SVGAGI. The CDR3 totals 16 residues. CDR3 sequence reads: CASSTLSGGAADTQYF. The CDR3 DNA follows: TGTGCCAGCAGTACCCTAAGCGGGGGGGCCGCAGATACGCAGTATTTT.

This clonotype was counted at least ten times. The V gene is TRBV20-1, the J gene TRBJ1-3, with 10 bases that match TRBD1. CDR3 size: 14 residues. V was clipped by 6 bases and J by 1 base; unmatched bases: 3. Per germline, CDR1 DFQATT and CDR2 SNEGSKA (reference sequence). The CDR3 DNA follows: TGCAGTGCGCCGGACAGGGGGTCTGGAAACACCATATATTTT. As protein: CSAPDRGSGNTIYF.

This clonotype was detected many times. This chain uses TRBV20-1 with TRBJ1-1, with D uncertain. Trimming shortened V by 5 bases and J by 0 bases, and 13 bases separated the two germline ends. Germline CDR1 DFQATT, CDR2 SNEGSKA (reference sequence). CDR3 size: 14 residues. CDR3 sequence (DNA): TGCAGTGCTGAGCACCGGACGGTGAACACTGAAGCTTTCTTT. Amino acid sequence: CSAEHRTVNTEAFF.

This clonotype was recorded many times. The rearrangement uses TRBV4-3 and TRBJ2-7; D is unclear. The CDR3 consists of 15 residues. CDR1 is LGHNA and CDR2 is YSLEER in the germline V gene. V was shortened by 0 bases and J by 3 bases, with 12 bases between the two germline ends. The chain's CDR3 is CASSQDIGIIYEQYF. In DNA, the CDR3 is TGCGCCAGCAGCCAAGATATAGGGATAATCTACGAGCAGTACTTC.

This clonotype has a count of ten or more. This chain joins TRBV4-2 and TRBJ2-1, with 7 positions matching TRBD1. The CDR3 runs 16 residues. Germline loops: CDR1 LGHNA, CDR2 YNFKEQ. Trimming cost V 5 bases and J 2 bases; bases outside gene matches: 9. The chain's CDR3 is CASSAHRGPPYNEQFF. CDR3 DNA sequence: TGTGCCAGCAGCGCGCACAGGGGACCGCCCTACAATGAGCAGTTCTTC.

Of note for this clonotype: This clone may be a read error of a much larger clone one base away. The chain uses TRBV12-3 or TRBV12-4 and TRBJ2-7, with D unresolved. There are 12 residues in the CDR3. The germline V and J ends were trimmed by 5 bases and 6 bases, with 11 bases remaining between them. The CDR3 here is CASSARPSEQYF. The CDR3 DNA sequence: TGTGCCAGCAGTGCTCGACCCTCCGAGCAGTACTTC.

This clonotype was found a few times. The chain has TRBV7-9 and TRBJ1-6; D may be TRBD1 (5 bases). V lost 1 base to trimming and J lost 10 bases, with 14 bases between them. The CDR3 length is 15 residues. Germline V gene data show CDR1 as SEHNR and CDR2 as FQNEAQ (reference sequence). CDR3 in DNA: TGTGCCAGCAGCTTAGTTGGGCAGGGAGAGTCACCCCTCCACTTT. Its protein product is CASSLVGQGESPLHF.

This clonotype was observed many times. The rearrangement uses TRBV14 and TRBJ1-2; perhaps TRBD1 as D (5 bases). This CDR3 has 13 residues. Per germline, CDR1 SGHDN and CDR2 FVKESK. Deletions cut 8 bases from V and 8 bases from J, with 18 bases between. The CDR3 nucleotides read TGTGCCAGCCCTACCACACAGGACGAGGGCTACACCTTC. Residues: CASPTTQDEGYTF.

This clonotype was detected only a few times. The rearrangement links TRBV24-1 to TRBJ1-5; unclear D gene. The CDR3 covers 17 residues. V dropped 2 bases and J dropped 0 bases, with 13 bases sitting between them. The V gene's germline CDR1 is KGHDR and CDR2 SFDVKD. The chain's CDR3 is CATSDSREENSNQPQHF. CDR3 nucleotides: TGTGCCACCAGTGATTCCCGTGAAGAGAATAGCAATCAGCCCCAGCATTTT.

This clonotype has only a few counts. A much bigger clone sits one base away, suggesting this may be a read error. This chain joins TRBV19 and TRBJ1-1; 9 bases map to TRBD1. The CDR3 is 15 amino acids. The V gene end was trimmed by 5 bases and the J gene end by 5 bases; junction bases not matched to a gene: 9. The germline V gene has CDR1 LNHDA and CDR2 SQIVND (reference sequence). CDR3 region: CASSSTGGGWTEAFF. The DNA of the CDR3 is TGTGCCAGTAGTTCCACAGGGGGCGGATGGACTGAAGCTTTCTTT.

The V call is TRBV21-1, the J call TRBJ1-1. TRBV21-1 is reported as a pseudogene. CDR3 length: 13 amino acids. The CDR3 nucleotides read TGTGCCAGCAGCCCCTCCGATGACACTGAAGCTTTCTTT. This translates into CASSPSDDTEAFF.

About this clonotype: This may come from a read error, since a much larger clone is one base off. The rearrangement links TRBV27 to TRBJ2-5, with a weak D call TRBD1 (8 bases). CDR1 and CDR2 (germline): MNHEY, SMNVEV (reference sequence). The CDR3 covers 15 residues. CDR3 bases: TGTACCAGCAGTTCCACCACAGGGGGGGTCGAGACCCAGTACTTC. This sequence encodes CTSSSTTGGVETQYF.

The table lists this clonotype with many counts. The chain joins TRBV12-3 or TRBV12-4 to TRBJ1-2; TRBD1 aligns across 7 bases. V shed 6 bases, J shed 3 bases, and the junction held 10 bases outside the gene matches. This CDR3 contains 15 residues. The CDR3 is CASSQSYGTDYGYTF. The DNA of the CDR3 is TGTGCCAGCAGCCAAAGCTACGGGACAGACTATGGCTACACCTTC.

This clonotype was found many times. The chain employs TRBV7-9 and TRBJ2-1; no clear D gene. Germline loops: CDR1 SEHNR, CDR2 FQNEAQ (reference sequence). The CDR3 runs to 15 residues. The V and J ends lost 3 bases and 8 bases respectively, with 17 bases between them. CDR3 coding DNA: TGTGCCAGCAGCTTGCTGGCTAGGCTCTCCGATGAGCAGTTCTTC. This sequence encodes CASSLLARLSDEQFF. The full variable domain, completed using reference TRBV7-9 and TRBJ2-1, is DTGVSQNPRHKITKRGQNVTFRCDPISEHNRLYWYRQTLGQGPEFLTYFQNEAQLEKSRLLSDRFSAERPKGSFSTLEIQRTEQGDSAMYLCASSLLARLSDEQFFGPGTRLTVL.

This clonotype has ten or more counts. J is TRBJ2-1 and V is TRBV11-2; 11 bases line up with TRBD1. The germline V gene encodes CDR1 SGHAT and CDR2 FQNNGV. J gave up 0 bases and V 3 bases, and 10 bases lay outside the gene matches. There are 19 residues in the CDR3. CDR3 bases: TGTGCCAGCAGCTTTTCCGGGACAGGGGGGTCAAGCTCCTACAATGAGCAGTTCTTC. It encodes CASSFSGTGGSSSYNEQFF.

This clonotype was observed a handful of times. The CDR3 DNA reads as TGTGCCAGCAGTTACTCCCGGGACAGCCTACCCCCGTACAATGAGCAGTTCTTC. This codes for CASSYSRDSLPPYNEQFF. The chain uses TRBV6-2 or TRBV6-3 and TRBJ2-1, with 7 positions matching TRBD1. CDR1 MNHEY and CDR2 SVGEGT come from the germline V gene. This CDR3 contains 18 residues. V lost 0 bases, J lost 4 bases, and 12 bases stayed unmatched.

This clonotype was counted many times. This rearrangement joins TRBV5-6 to TRBJ2-5; D is unclear. The ends were cut back, 4 bases at V and 5 bases at J, with 12 bases in the middle. The CDR3 contains 13 residues. From germline, CDR1 is SGHDT and CDR2 YYEEEE. Here the CDR3 reads CASSHPPAETQYF. The CDR3 DNA follows: TGTGCCAGCAGCCATCCACCCGCGGAGACCCAGTACTTC.

By share, this clonotype counts as medium-sized (0.01 to 0.1%). The rearrangement joins TRBV12-3 or TRBV12-4 to TRBJ2-3; a possible D gene is TRBD1 (5 bases). The length of the CDR3 is 14 residues. The ends were cut back, 3 bases at V and 4 bases at J, with 11 bases in the middle. In DNA form, the CDR3 reads TGTGCCAGCAGTTTGGTCAGGGTTGCAGATACGCAGTATTTT. Translating it yields CASSLVRVADTQYF.

This clonotype was picked up many times. The chain links TRBV19 to TRBJ2-3; D gene unclear. Germline V gene lookup returns CDR1 LNHDA and CDR2 SQIVND (reference sequence). Trimming removed 6 bases at V and 1 base at J, with 11 bases between. The CDR3 runs to 14 residues. CDR3 residues: CASRLDGGTDTQYF. CDR3 nucleotide sequence: TGTGCCAGTAGGTTGGATGGGGGCACAGATACGCAGTATTTT.

This clonotype has at least ten counts. The chain recombines TRBV27 with TRBJ2-7, with D possibly TRBD1 on 6 matching bases. The germline V and J ends were trimmed by 0 bases and 0 bases, with 9 bases remaining between them. The CDR3 is made up of 15 amino acids. Germline CDR1 and CDR2: MNHEY and SMNVEV (reference sequence). The CDR3 nucleotides are TGTGCCAGCAGTTTATCCCAGGACAGCTCCTACGAGCAGTACTTC. This translates into CASSLSQDSSYEQYF.

Comment on this clonotype: A much larger clone lies a single base off, so this may be a read error. V usage is TRBV30 and J usage is TRBJ2-1; the D gene is possibly TRBD2 (6 bases). Germline V gene lookup returns CDR1 GTSNPN and CDR2 SVGIG (reference sequence). The CDR3 is 12 residues long. Trimming took off 5 bases at V and 10 bases at J, with 15 bases between the two ends. CDR3 sequence (DNA): TGTGCCTGGTCGGGACTCCCGGAAGAGCAGTTCTTC. This sequence encodes CAWSGLPEEQFF.

This clonotype appeared a few times. Compared with germline, one end of the junction differs, possibly owing to a read error. The rearrangement uses TRBV20-1 and TRBJ2-3; D might be TRBD1 (6 bases). The CDR3 contains 14 residues. Germline V gene sequence: CDR1 DFQATT, CDR2 SNEGSKA (reference sequence). CDR3 loop: CSAPPQGLSDTQCF. DNA for the CDR3: TGCAGTGCTCCACCCCAGGGGTTGTCAGATACGCAGTGTTTT.

In its sample, this clonotype was seen many times. The V gene is TRBV19, the J gene TRBJ2-1; D gene ambiguous. CDR3 length: 11 amino acids. CDR1 is LNHDA and CDR2 is SQIVND in the germline V gene (reference sequence). V shed 7 bases and J shed 9 bases, with 10 bases lying between them. In DNA, the CDR3 is TGTGCCAGTATGACGTTCGGTGAGCAGTTCTTC. It is translated as CASMTFGEQFF.

This clonotype was seen at least ten times. The V call is TRBV20-1, the J call TRBJ2-7; D is possibly TRBD2 (6 bases). Germline V gene lookup returns CDR1 DFQATT and CDR2 SNEGSKA (reference sequence). This CDR3 has 14 amino acids. Deletions cut 2 bases from V and 2 bases from J, with 13 bases between. The CDR3 protein is CSARSPRGTYEQYF. DNA of the CDR3: TGCAGTGCTAGAAGCCCCCGGGGGACCTACGAGCAGTACTTC.

This clonotype was seen only once. Just one base apart from a much larger clone, this may be a read error. V gene TRBV4-3 combines with J gene TRBJ2-3; 12 bases match TRBD2. CDR3 length: 17 amino acids. The germline CDR1 and CDR2 sequences are LGHNA and YSLEER. The CDR3 is CASSQDGVASGGDTQCF. DNA of the CDR3: TGCGCCAGCAGCCAAGATGGTGTTGCTAGCGGGGGGGATACGCAGTGTTTT.

This clonotype showed up many times. The J gene is TRBJ2-7, the V gene TRBV20-1; 11 positions match TRBD2. V lost 7 bases, J lost 3 bases, and 8 bases stayed unmatched. Germline lookup yields CDR1 DFQATT and CDR2 SNEGSKA (reference sequence). This CDR3 is 14 amino acids long. The CDR3 region is CSVGTGLADYEQYF. The CDR3 DNA reads as TGCAGTGTAGGGACGGGACTAGCGGACTACGAGCAGTACTTC.

The sample holds many counts of this clonotype. The chain links TRBV20-1 to TRBJ2-3; D is perhaps TRBD2 (6 bases). The CDR3 sequence is 14 residues long. Germline V gene sequence: CDR1 DFQATT, CDR2 SNEGSKA (reference sequence). The V end lost 3 bases, the J end lost 1 base, and 11 bases lay between the germline ends. CDR3 nucleotides: TGCAGTGCTAGGTCGGCTAGCGGCACAGATACGCAGTATTTT. Protein sequence: CSARSASGTDTQYF.